This section outlines one T cell receptor (beta chain) sequence together with its context. Assay: immunoSEQ multiplex PCR; the TCRdb copy retains only in-frame clones and omits some. The sample has roughly 80,000 clones; about 86% are singletons. Trimming took off 3 bases at V and 10 bases at J, with 13 bases between the two ends. This CDR3 has 12 residues. Germline V gene data show CDR1 as GTSNPN and CDR2 as SVGIG (reference sequence). This record belongs to a study of blood T cell repertoires in COVID-19. In the study overall: The cDNA or gDNA used as material had been derived from T cells, B-cell-depleted T cells, or PBMCs.

Material for sequencing was peripheral blood. This chain links TRBV30 with TRBJ2-1; D is undetermined. The source of this sequence is a woman aged 55 to 70 with acute or convalescent COVID-19. DNA for the CDR3: TGTGCCTGGAGATCAGGAAGCCCCGAGCAGTTCTTC. Translation: CAWRSGSPEQFF.